This is a list of T cell receptor beta chains from one sample in a study of sequential checkpoint blockade in melanoma. Assay used: immunoSEQ multiplex PCR; TCRdb lists only in-frame clones, some missing. This sample has under 25,000 clones, with around 78% found just once. Sequenced material: CD8+ T cells sorted from blood (inferred from file names), taken from a patient given nivolumab and ipilimumab in sequence. Receptors were obtained from a human donor with melanoma. Both conserved end residues are part of each CDR3. D genes are given only for firm matches. Rows may omit the clone size; those that give it use once, few, many or a size class.

J gene | D gene | V gene | clone size | CDR3 DNA | CDR3 protein
TRBJ1-1 | TRBD1 | TRBV19 | - | TGTGCCAGTAGTAGCCAGGGGGCGCCTGTGAACACTGAAGCTTTCTTT | CASSSQGAPVNTEAFF
TRBJ2-1 | TRBD1 | TRBV9 | - | TGTGCCAGCAGCGGAAGCGGGACAGGGGGGACCAATGAGCAGTTCTTC | CASSGSGTGGTNEQFF
TRBJ1-1 | - | TRBV5-4 | few | TGTGCCAGCAGCCCTTATAACACTGAAGCTTTCTTT | CASSPYNTEAFF
TRBJ1-5 | - | TRBV18 | - | TGTGCCAGCTCACCCCCAGGGATCAATCAGCCCCAGCATTTT | CASSPPGINQPQHF
TRBJ1-2 | - | TRBV28 | - | TGTGCCAGCAGTAAACCGGGACAATATAACTATGGCTACACCTTC | CASSKPGQYNYGYTF
TRBJ1-2 | TRBD1 | TRBV5-8 | - | TGTGCCAGCAGCTTGATGGACAGGTCAAGCCGGGGCTACACCTTC | CASSLMDRSSRGYTF
TRBJ2-7 | - | TRBV7-9 | - | TGTGCCAGCAGCTTAGTCGGCGGTACCTACGAGCAGTACTTC | CASSLVGGTYEQYF
TRBJ2-5 | - | TRBV30 | - | TGTGCCTGGAGTCCCAGCGGACCGGGAGAGACCCAGTACTTC | CAWSPSGPGETQYF
TRBJ2-3 | TRBD1 | TRBV5-1 | - | TGCGCCAGCAGCTTCGACGGGACAGGGGCTGGTGATACGCAGTATTTT | CASSFDGTGAGDTQYF
TRBJ1-1 | TRBD1 | TRBV5-1 | - | TGCGCCAGCAGCTTAGGAGGGGGCTACACTGAAGCTTTCTTT | CASSLGGGYTEAFF
TRBJ1-2 | - | TRBV6-5 | - | TGTGCCAGCAGTATCGGACAGAGCTATGGCTACACCTTC | CASSIGQSYGYTF
TRBJ2-6 | TRBD1 | TRBV30 | - | TGTGCCTGGAGTGTACCGTTCGGACAGGGGTACCCTGGGGCCAACGTCCTGACTTTC | CAWSVPFGQGYPGANVLTF
TRBJ1-4 | - | TRBV25-1 | - | TGTGCCAGCAGTGAAAAAGGGGGAAGCGAAAAACTGTTTTTT | CASSEKGGSEKLFF
TRBJ1-2 | - | TRBV27 | - | TGTGCCAGCAGTTTGTCCCAGGCCAACTATGGCTACACCTTC | CASSLSQANYGYTF